This TCR beta chain was profiled in a study of cytomegalovirus exposure and HLA in healthy donors. Study observations and caveats: On later analysis, the bulk of CMV-associated TCR beta chains appeared to be HLA-restricted. Association with HLA alleles at 0.05 false discovery rate was found for around 15,000 TCR beta sequences in a later analysis. Association of a missense DCLRE1C variant with TCR beta V- and J-gene trimming was reported in a later analysis. In a later analysis, compared with equally common non-associated chains, HLA-associated beta chains were more expanded.

Trimming stripped 0 bases from V and 6 bases from J, with 9 bases between. CDR1 is SGDLS, CDR2 YYNGEE, per germline. This CDR3 has 14 residues. Both 60 Vbeta primers and 13 Jbeta primers went into the PCR. Sequenced by immunoSEQ multiplex PCR; TCRdb stores in-frame clones only, minus some. The top ten hold more than 0.8% of the sample, which has over 200,000 clones, around 89% seen once. Of note for this clone: What it binds is not known.

The sequencing sample was made of PBMCs. The rearrangement uses TRBV9 and TRBJ2-2; TRBD1 is a possible D gene (6 bases). This receptor was taken from a woman between 18 and 29 years old in good health and CMV-seronegative. The CDR3 DNA is TGTGCCAGCAGCGTAGAGGGGGTCGCCGGGGAGCTGTTTTTT. This sequence encodes CASSVEGVAGELFF.